This TCR beta chain was profiled in a study of T-cell memory formation after mild COVID-19 (dated by TCRdb to about 2021). About the investigation overall: TCR sequence clusters from the two donors were largely donor specific. Longitudinal TCRalpha and TCRbeta repertoire sequencing tracked T-cell clones expanding and contracting after mild COVID-19 in a couple of donors. The cohort was made up of two young adult volunteers, one female and one male, who were previously healthy. What the study reported, not specific to this receptor: Contracting CD4+ clones were found mainly in CM and EM memory subsets, while CD8+ clones were enriched in EMRA. The second-wave clones that peaked on day 37 were not confirmed to be SARS-CoV-2 specific. Balanced CD4/CD8 phenotypes were observed for clones contracting from day 15 to 85, whereas a bias towards CD4+ was observed for a second wave of clones expanding from day 15 to 37. Only a couple of mild cases were covered in the study, and larger cohorts including severe cases with pre-infection samples were considered necessary. Some responding clones were found in pre-infection memory, which suggests that pre-existing cross-reactive memory T cells took part in the SARS-CoV-2 response.

The cysteine opens and the phenylalanine closes a CDR3 of 18 amino acids. CDR3 DNA is the only sequence kept; it has 54 bases, read in frame from the first base. Taken from the germline V gene, the CDR1 and CDR2 loops are SGDLS and YYNGEE. The V and J ends are trimmed by 0 bases and 0 bases, leaving 13 bases between them. This clonotype appeared a few times. Its antigen remains unidentified. No base quality values were provided; no much bigger clone lies one nucleotide off. For sequencing, an Illumina NovaSeq 6000 was employed. Using 5'RACE with constant-segment primers, TCRalpha and TCRbeta cDNA libraries were constructed, with sample barcodes and unique molecular identifiers added in the process. Trizol reagent was used to extract RNA from every sample. The libraries were amplified in two PCR steps, and the second step added a second sample barcode and Illumina TruSeq adapters. The libraries were sequenced on an Illumina NovaSeq using 2 x 150 bp paired-end reads. On the authors' methods: With migec v1.2.7, reads were demultiplexed and then collapsed into UMI-guided consensus sequences. With mixcr v2.1.11, UMI consensuses were aligned to TRA and TRB V and J templates and assembled into clonotypes. Clonotypes were classified as expanded or contracted when called significant by both edgeR and NoisET, with noise models trained on biological replicates. For edgeR calls, a false discovery rate-adjusted p below 0.01 and a log2 fold-change threshold of 1 were applied. As an exploratory analysis of dynamics, max-normalized trajectories of the 1000 most abundant clonotypes were examined with PCA combined with hierarchical clustering. Each responding clone was given a CD4 or CD8 phenotype based on the CD4+ and CD8+ repertoires, which had been sequenced separately. The raw public reads went through TCRdb reprocessing: fastp at Q25, MiXCR clone calling, in-frame beta chains kept. Rows with a matching CDR3 protein are joined into one entry that keeps the most common DNA and genes. TCRdb, rather than the study authors, made the V and J calls. A total of about 350,000 distinct CDR3 sequences appear in this sample, over 13% of them only once. About 22% of the sample goes to the ten largest clones.

Ficoll-Paque density gradient centrifugation was used to isolate PBMCs. The receptor was derived from a man younger than 35 who had mild COVID-19 (a few samples of this study predate the infection). The sample titles of this study are shuffled in the database, so cell type and time point are left out; the donor was told from shared clones. The sequence links TRBV9 to TRBJ2-6, and TRBD2 may be the D gene, going by 5 matching bases. Sequences were obtained from PBMCs or a T cell subset sorted from them (not recorded which). The sequenced DNA: TGTGCCAGCAGCGTAGGCGGGCAGGTTAGCTCTGGGGCCAACGTCCTGACTTTC. It translates to CASSVGGQVSSGANVLTF.